This T cell receptor beta chain is from a study of T cell responses to AZD1222 COVID-19 vaccine. General study results and limits: Breadth and depth of Spike-specific TCRs rose after two AZD1222 doses.

Assay: immunoSEQ multiplex PCR; the TCRdb copy retains only in-frame clones and omits some. The sample contains about 140,000 clones, 85% to 90% of which appear only once. A remark on this clone: The antigen is unknown.

The CDR3 totals 13 residues. CDR1 and CDR2 from the germline V gene are SGHRS and YFSETQ. V shed 4 bases and J 8 bases; nucleotides not matched to a gene: 5. This specimen consisted of peripheral blood, obtained on day 0 of AZD1222 vaccination. V usage is TRBV5-1 and J usage is TRBJ1-4, with 7 nucleotides matching TRBD1. The receptor's source is an adult in good health. The CDR3 nucleotides are TGCGCCAGCAGCCTGGAGGGGGCCGAAAAACTGTTTTTT. It yields the protein CASSLEGAEKLFF.